The 16 T cell receptor beta chains presented below share a single source sample, sequenced in a study of blood T cell repertoires in COVID-19. Sequencing was performed with immunoSEQ multiplex PCR; in TCRdb, only in-frame clones are kept and a portion is missing. The profile covers roughly 190,000 clones, with 80% appearing a single time and about 7.2% taken by the ten largest. The sequencing sample was made of peripheral blood. Source of these receptors: a man in his fifties or sixties with acute or convalescent COVID-19.

The chain links TRBV19 to TRBJ2-1, with 7 bases fitting TRBD2. J was trimmed by 0 bases and V by 7 bases; bases with no gene match: 9. Germline CDR1 and CDR2: LNHDA and SQIVND (reference sequence). CDR3 length: 16 residues. In DNA form, the CDR3 reads TGTGCCAGTACCCGCGGGGCGGGAGCCTCCTACAATGAGCAGTTCTTC. It yields the protein CASTRGAGASYNEQFF.

This clone has just a few counts. This chain joins TRBV29-1 and TRBJ2-3; 9 bases line up with TRBD2. The CDR3 consists of 14 residues. After removal of 4 bases from V and 2 bases from J, the junction contained 4 bases not matched to a gene. The germline CDR1 and CDR2 sequences are SQVTM and ANQGSEA. In nucleotides, the CDR3 is TGCAGCGTTGCCAGCGGGGGGATCACAGATACGCAGTATTTT. Translating gives CSVASGGITDTQYF.

The V and J genes are TRBV29-1 and TRBJ1-5; 9 bases agree with TRBD1. CDR1 and CDR2 (germline): SQVTM, ANQGSEA. Trimming removed 6 bases from V and 5 bases from J; junction bases left unmatched: 11. The CDR3 consists of 15 residues. CDR3 sequence reads: CSVVVGDRDYQPQHF. CDR3 DNA: TGCAGCGTAGTGGTGGGGGACAGGGATTATCAGCCCCAGCATTTT.

The chain carries TRBV23-1 and TRBJ2-1; D gene unclear. TRBV23-1 falls under the ORF class, with uncertain function. Trimming removed 0 bases at V and 9 bases at J, with 6 bases between. The CDR3 has 12 amino acids. The CDR3 sequence is CASSQSSVEQFF. CDR3 coding DNA: TGCGCCAGCAGTCAATCGAGCGTTGAGCAGTTCTTC.

The chain couples TRBV15 to TRBJ2-1; TRBD2 aligns across 10 bases. With V trimmed by 4 bases and J by 10 bases, 10 bases remained unmatched. This CDR3 has 15 amino acids. Germline V gene lookup returns CDR1 LNHNV and CDR2 YYDKDF (reference sequence). The DNA of the CDR3 is TGTGCCACCAGCATAGGGAGCGGGGGGGCTCGGGAGCAGTTCTTC. The encoded protein is CATSIGSGGAREQFF.

V and J are TRBV28 and TRBJ1-4; D remains unclear. Trimming took off 2 bases at V and 4 bases at J, with 17 bases between the two ends. The CDR3 is 17 amino acids. CDR1 is MDHEN, CDR2 SYDVKM, per germline. CDR3 DNA sequence: TGTGCCAGCAGTTTAAGGTTGACTCTCCGGATTAATGAAAAACTGTTTTTT. Amino acid sequence: CASSLRLTLRINEKLFF.

This sequence joins TRBV24-1 and TRBJ2-7; 13 nucleotides match TRBD2. The germline V gene has CDR1 KGHDR and CDR2 SFDVKD. The CDR3 has 19 residues. The trim removed 8 bases at V and 5 bases at J, leaving 20 bases unmatched. The CDR3 nucleotides read TGTGCCACCATAACTAGCGGGGGGGACCTCAAAGCTCACCTACACGAGCAGTACTTC. It is translated as CATITSGGDLKAHLHEQYF.

V is TRBV28 and J is TRBJ2-5, with 8 bases lining up with TRBD2. Germline V lookup: CDR1 MDHEN, CDR2 SYDVKM. This CDR3 is 15 amino acids long. V lost 5 bases, J lost 5 bases, and 10 bases stayed unmatched. The CDR3 bases are TGTGCCAGCAGTATACCGGGGGGACTAGTGGAGACCCAGTACTTC. It translates to CASSIPGGLVETQYF. Full variable domain (rest looked up from reference TRBV28 and TRBJ2-5): DVKVTQSSRYLVKRTGEKVFLECVQDMDHENMFWYRQDPGLGLRLIYFSYDVKMKEKGDIPEGYSVSREKKERFSLILESASTNQTSMYLCASSIPGGLVETQYFGPGTRLLVL.

The chain employs TRBV18 and TRBJ1-1; possibly TRBD1 for D (6 bases). CDR3 length equals 14 residues. V shed 2 bases and J shed 3 bases, with 10 bases lying between them. Germline values: CDR1 KGHSH, CDR2 LQKENI. Here the CDR3 DNA reads TGTGCCAGCTCACCAAGAGGGGGGGACACTGAAGCTTTCTTT. Translation gives CASSPRGGDTEAFF. Complete variable domain (other parts from reference TRBV18 and TRBJ1-1): NAGVMQNPRHLVRRRGQEARLRCSPMKGHSHVYWYRQLPEEGLKFMVYLQKENIIDESGMPKERFSAEFPKEGPSILRIQQVVRGDSAAYFCASSPRGGDTEAFFGQGTRLTVV.

This rearrangement joins TRBV15 to TRBJ2-1; 7 nucleotides match TRBD2. This CDR3 has 16 amino acids. J was trimmed by 5 bases and V by 0 bases; bases with no gene match: 7. The germline V gene encodes CDR1 LNHNV and CDR2 YYDKDF (reference sequence). CDR3 DNA sequence: TGTGCCACCAGCAGAGAGGCGTCCGGGGGGAACAATGAGCAGTTCTTC. Protein sequence: CATSREASGGNNEQFF.

This rearrangement joins TRBV6-5 to TRBJ1-2, with a weak D call TRBD1 (6 bases). Trimming took off 6 bases at V and 2 bases at J, with 13 bases between the two ends. CDR1 and CDR2 (germline): MNHEY, SVGAGI. The length of the CDR3 is 14 residues. The CDR3 DNA reads as TGTGCCAGCAGAGCTCAACAGGGAAACTATGGCTACACCTTC. It translates to CASRAQQGNYGYTF.

In DNA form, the CDR3 reads TGTGCCAGTAGAAACACAGGGGGCTCTGGAAACACCATATATTTT. Protein product: CASRNTGGSGNTIYF. The chain joins TRBV19 to TRBJ1-3; TRBD1 agrees at 8 bases. Germline lookup yields CDR1 LNHDA and CDR2 SQIVND (reference sequence). Trimming at V came to 6 bases and at J to 0 bases, leaving 4 bases not matched to a gene. The length of the CDR3 is 15 residues.

V usage is TRBV5-1 and J usage is TRBJ1-5, with D uncertain. CDR1 and CDR2 from the germline V gene are SGHRS and YFSETQ. The CDR3 is 13 residues long. V was trimmed by 0 bases and J by 4 bases, leaving 5 bases between them. CDR3 amino acids: CASSLGENQPQHF. DNA of the CDR3: TGCGCCAGCAGCTTGGGCGAGAATCAGCCCCAGCATTTT.

The V and J genes are TRBV5-1 and TRBJ1-1; 8 bases line up with TRBD1. Trimming removed 3 bases from V and 4 bases from J; junction bases left unmatched: 5. The length of the CDR3 is 14 residues. CDR1 is SGHRS, CDR2 YFSETQ, per germline. This CDR3 is CASSSMDRATEAFF. DNA of the CDR3: TGCGCCAGCAGCTCAATGGACAGGGCCACTGAAGCTTTCTTT. Based on the CDR3 plus reference TRBV5-1 and TRBJ1-1, the full variable domain is KAGVTQTPRYLIKTRGQQVTLSCSPISGHRSVSWYQQTPGQGLQFLFEYFSETQRNKGNFPGRFSGRQFSNSRSEMNVSTLELGDSALYLCASSSMDRATEAFFGQGTRLTVV.

Turning to this clone: Additional DNA sequences in this sample encode the identical CDR3. V usage is TRBV19 and J usage is TRBJ1-2; D is ambiguous. Trimming removed 3 bases at V and 2 bases at J, with 7 bases between. Germline lookup yields CDR1 LNHDA and CDR2 SQIVND (reference sequence). The CDR3 has 13 residues. The CDR3 DNA sequence: TGTGCCAGTAGTATCGAGGGAAACTATGGCTACACCTTC. Residues: CASSIEGNYGYTF. Filled out from reference TRBV19 and TRBJ1-2, the complete variable domain reads DGGITQSPKYLFRKEGQNVTLSCEQNLNHDAMYWYRQDPGQGLRLIYYSQIVNDFQKGDIAEGYSVSREKKESFPLTVTSAQKNPTAFYLCASSIEGNYGYTFGSGTRLTVV.

The CDR3: CASGQGRGGFQETQYF. CDR3 nucleotides: TGTGCTAGTGGTCAAGGGAGGGGGGGGTTCCAAGAGACCCAGTACTTC. The chain carries TRBV12-5 and TRBJ2-5, with a possible D match to TRBD2 (7 bases). V was shortened by 5 bases and J by 1 base, with 17 bases between the two germline ends. The CDR3 extends over 16 amino acids. Germline V gene data show CDR1 as LGHNT and CDR2 as FRNRAP.